Listed below are T cell receptor beta chains from one sample, sequenced in a study of human T cells and chemical hapten exposure. Each CDR3 protein is one row after TCRdb ran MiXCR on the RACE reads. The table includes 75,000 to 100,000 distinct CDR3 sequences, 10% detected once. The source was whole blood, collected in connection with sensitization to the hapten diphenylcyclopropenone (DPC). The source of these receptors is a man aged 35 to 55 with alopecia areata. Some clones in this sample may be carry-over from other donors' samples. Both conserved end residues are part of each CDR3. Fields, in order: clone size, D gene, J gene, CDR3 length, V gene, CDR3 protein, CDR3 DNA. A D gene is named only where the DNA matches it firmly. The size field is filled for only some rows; it gives once, few, many or a size class.

>many|TRBD1|TRBJ1-4|15|TRBV6-5
CASRRNRGWNEKLFF
TGTGCCAGCAGACGGAACAGGGGGTGGAATGAAAAACTGTTTTTT
>.|TRBD2|TRBJ2-7|12|TRBV20-1
CSALAGGSEQYF
TGCAGTGCTCTAGCGGGAGGGAGCGAGCAGTACTTC
>many|TRBD1|TRBJ1-5|14|TRBV6-5
CASRPGQGSVPQHF
TGTGCCAGCAGACCTGGACAGGGGTCGGTTCCCCAGCATTTT
>.|TRBD1|TRBJ1-1|13|TRBV10-3
CATRGQANTEAFF
TGTGCCACAAGGGGACAGGCGAACACTGAAGCTTTCTTT
>.|TRBD1|TRBJ1-2|14|TRBV7-2
CASSSTGGKNGYTF
TGTGCCAGCAGCTCGACAGGGGGAAAGAATGGCTACACCTTC
>few|.|TRBJ2-5|12|TRBV7-6
CASSLVIETQYF
TGTGCCAGCAGCTTAGTGATTGAGACCCAGTACTTC
>.|TRBD1|TRBJ1-1|16|TRBV7-2
CASSLLWDRGVTEAFF
TGTGCCAGCAGCTTATTGTGGGACAGGGGGGTCACTGAAGCTTTCTTT
>many|TRBD2|TRBJ2-3|15|TRBV6-5
CASSYSELAGVTQYF
TGTGCCAGCAGTTACTCGGAACTAGCGGGAGTCACGCAGTATTTT
>.|TRBD2|TRBJ2-1|19|TRBV6-5
CASTQVAGEESRKNNEQFF
TGTGCCAGCACCCAGGTAGCGGGAGAAGAGTCCCGAAAGAACAATGAGCAGTTCTTC
>few|TRBD1|TRBJ2-5|13|TRBV6-2/TRBV6-3
CASKVTGGETQYF
TGTGCCAGCAAGGTGACAGGGGGGGAGACCCAGTACTTC
>.|TRBD2|TRBJ2-3|17|TRBV5-1
CASSPSLTSGRGDTQYF
TGCGCCAGCAGCCCGTCCTTGACTAGCGGGAGAGGAGATACGCAGTATTTT
>few|.|TRBJ1-1|11|TRBV7-9
CASRFSGQAFF
TGTGCCAGCAGATTTTCTGGACAGGCTTTCTTT
>few|TRBD2|TRBJ2-3|16|TRBV7-9
CASSVSGSGGADTQYF
TGTGCCAGCAGTGTCAGCGGGAGCGGTGGCGCAGATACGCAGTATTTT
>.|.|TRBJ2-1|12|TRBV7-9
CACGSESNEQFF
TGTGCCTGTGGGTCAGAATCCAATGAGCAGTTCTTC
>few|TRBD1|TRBJ1-3|15|TRBV9
CASSAGQGTGNTIYF
TGTGCCAGCAGCGCGGGACAGGGCACTGGAAACACCATATATTTT
>many|.|TRBJ1-1|13|TRBV29-1
CSVEDPWQAKAFF
TGCAGCGTTGAAGATCCGTGGCAGGCGAAAGCTTTCTTT
>many|TRBD2|TRBJ2-3|12|TRBV29-1
CSVGGRADTQYF
TGCAGCGTTGGCGGGAGGGCCGATACGCAGTATTTT
>many|TRBD2|TRBJ2-1|15|TRBV7-9
CASSPSGLARNEQFF
TGTGCCAGCAGCCCCTCAGGACTAGCGAGGAATGAGCAGTTCTTC
>many|.|TRBJ1-1|13|TRBV12-5
CASGRSGQFEAFF
TGTGCTAGTGGCCGATCAGGACAATTCGAAGCTTTCTTT
>.|.|TRBJ1-6|19|TRBV6-1
CASSELLLKGSSYNSPLHF
TGTGCCAGCAGTGAACTATTACTTAAAGGGAGCTCCTATAATTCACCCCTCCACTTT
>few|.|TRBJ2-5|11|TRBV29-1
CSVYRVETQYF
TGCAGCGTCTACAGGGTAGAGACCCAGTACTTC
>.|.|TRBJ1-1|17|TRBV5-1
CASSLEVQGARNTEAFF
TGCGCCAGCAGCTTGGAGGTGCAAGGGGCTCGGAACACTGAAGCTTTCTTT
>many|.|TRBJ1-6|14|TRBV12-3/TRBV12-4
CASSPDPYNSPLHF
TGTGCCAGCAGCCCGGACCCCTATAATTCACCCCTCCACTTT
>.|.|TRBJ1-2|14|TRBV5-1
CASSSAPSSYGYTF
TGCGCCAGCAGCTCGGCCCCGTCGTCCTATGGCTACACCTTC
>.|TRBD1|TRBJ2-3|16|TRBV29-1
CSLTGAGGGSTDTQYF
TGCAGCCTTACCGGGGCAGGGGGCGGTAGTACAGATACGCAGTATTTT
>few|.|TRBJ2-7|14|TRBV28
CASSYNRSPYEQYF
TGTGCCAGCAGTTACAACCGGTCTCCCTACGAGCAGTACTTC
>few|.|TRBJ2-7|10|TRBV20-1
CSAREYEQYF
TGCAGTGCTAGAGAGTACGAGCAGTACTTC
>many|.|TRBJ1-4|13|TRBV29-1
CSVDHEDGGKLFF
TGCAGCGTTGATCACGAGGATGGCGGAAAACTGTTTTTT
>many|TRBD1|TRBJ1-1|16|TRBV5-1
CASSLVPGQEGTEAFF
TGCGCCAGCAGCTTGGTACCGGGACAGGAGGGAACTGAAGCTTTCTTT
>many|TRBD1|TRBJ1-2|16|TRBV19
CASSLLLTGSPYGYTF
TGTGCCAGTAGCTTACTCCTGACAGGGAGCCCCTATGGCTACACCTTC
>.|.|TRBJ1-5|14|TRBV3-1
CASSQEGYYQPQHF
TGTGCCAGCAGCCAAGAAGGTTATTATCAGCCCCAGCATTTT
>many|.|TRBJ1-5|14|TRBV20-1
CSARAADSNQPQHF
TGCAGTGCTAGGGCAGCCGATAGCAATCAGCCCCAGCATTTT
>many|TRBD1|TRBJ1-2|17|TRBV12-5
CASGLGTGTGAHYGYTF
TGTGCTAGTGGTTTGGGTACCGGGACAGGGGCGCACTATGGCTACACCTTC
>.|.|TRBJ2-5|16|TRBV7-2
CASSLPRTGREGTQYF
TGTGCCAGCAGCTTACCCCGGACAGGGAGGGAAGGGACCCAGTACTTC
>.|.|TRBJ1-1|15|TRBV4-3
CASSRIQGGGTEAFF
TGCGCCAGCAGCCGAATACAGGGTGGTGGCACTGAAGCTTTCTTT
>few|TRBD2|TRBJ2-4|14|TRBV20-1
CSAREGTTLNIQYF
TGCAGTGCTAGAGAGGGGACTACCCTAAACATTCAGTACTTC
>few|.|TRBJ2-1|15|TRBV6-2/TRBV6-3
CASRGLAYSYNEQFF
TGTGCCAGCAGGGGCTTAGCGTACTCCTACAATGAGCAGTTCTTC
>.|.|TRBJ2-1|21|TRBV28
CASSSKLGALGRGGSYNEQFF
TGTGCCAGCAGTTCTAAGCTAGGGGCGCTTGGGCGGGGCGGCTCCTACAATGAGCAGTTCTTC
>.|TRBD1|TRBJ2-5|14|TRBV29-1
CSVAGQGAQETQYF
TGCAGCGTTGCGGGACAGGGGGCCCAAGAGACCCAGTACTTC
>.|.|TRBJ2-3|11|TRBV29-1
CSFGGGDTQYF
TGCAGCTTTGGGGGTGGAGATACGCAGTATTTT
>few|.|TRBJ2-7|17|TRBV12-3/TRBV12-4
CASSPRSGQTYSYEQYF
TGTGCCAGCAGCCCTAGGTCAGGACAGACATACTCCTACGAGCAGTACTTC
>few|TRBD2|TRBJ2-3|15|TRBV6-5
CASSYASGSWNTQYF
TGTGCCAGCAGTTACGCTAGCGGGAGTTGGAATACGCAGTATTTT
>.|TRBD2|TRBJ2-2|17|TRBV18
CASSLGLAELRGGELFF
TGTGCCAGCTCACTCGGACTAGCGGAACTGCGGGGCGGGGAGCTGTTTTTT
>few|TRBD2|TRBJ2-2|13|TRBV3-1
CASSAREAGELFF
TGTGCCAGCAGCGCACGGGAGGCAGGGGAGCTGTTTTTT
>many|.|TRBJ1-2|12|TRBV5-1
CASSSPDYGYTF
TGCGCCAGCAGCTCCCCCGACTATGGCTACACCTTC
>many|TRBD1|TRBJ1-1|14|TRBV29-1
CSVAAQGARSEAFF
TGCAGCGTCGCAGCGCAGGGGGCTAGGTCTGAAGCTTTCTTT
>many|TRBD2|TRBJ2-3|16|TRBV11-2
CASSSAGLASTDTQYF
TGTGCCAGCAGCTCCGCGGGACTAGCGAGCACAGATACGCAGTATTTT
>.|.|TRBJ1-5|15|TRBV20-1
CSATRGANDNQPQHF
TGCAGTGCTACCCGGGGCGCTAATGACAATCAGCCCCAGCATTTT